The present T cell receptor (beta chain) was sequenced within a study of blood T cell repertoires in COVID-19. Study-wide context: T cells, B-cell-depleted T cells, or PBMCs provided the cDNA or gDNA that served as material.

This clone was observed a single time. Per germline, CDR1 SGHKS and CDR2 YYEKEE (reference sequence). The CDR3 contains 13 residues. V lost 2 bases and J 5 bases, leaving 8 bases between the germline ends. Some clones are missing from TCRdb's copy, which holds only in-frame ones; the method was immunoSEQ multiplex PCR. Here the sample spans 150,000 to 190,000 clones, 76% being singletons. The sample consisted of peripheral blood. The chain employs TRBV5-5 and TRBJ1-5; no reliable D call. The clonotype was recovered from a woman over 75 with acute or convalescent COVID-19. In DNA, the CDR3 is TGTGCCAGCAGCTTTATCCCCGATCAGCCCCAGCATTTT. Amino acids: CASSFIPDQPQHF.